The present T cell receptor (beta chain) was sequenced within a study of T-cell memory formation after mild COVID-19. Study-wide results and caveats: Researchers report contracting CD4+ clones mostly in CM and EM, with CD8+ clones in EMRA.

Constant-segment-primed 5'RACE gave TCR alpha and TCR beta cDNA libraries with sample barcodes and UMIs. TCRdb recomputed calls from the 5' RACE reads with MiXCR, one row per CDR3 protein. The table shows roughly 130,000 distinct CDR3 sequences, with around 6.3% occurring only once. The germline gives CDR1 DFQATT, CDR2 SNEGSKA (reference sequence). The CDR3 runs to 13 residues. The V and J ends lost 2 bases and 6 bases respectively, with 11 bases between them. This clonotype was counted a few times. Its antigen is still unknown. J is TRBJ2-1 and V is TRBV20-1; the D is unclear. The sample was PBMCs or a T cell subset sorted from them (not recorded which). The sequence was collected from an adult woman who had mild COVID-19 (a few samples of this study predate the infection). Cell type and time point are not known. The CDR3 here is CSARSQTGNEQFF. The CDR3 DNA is TGCAGTGCTAGATCCCAGACTGGCAATGAGCAGTTCTTC.